The 2 T cell receptor beta chains below all came from one sample that was sequenced in a study of T-cell memory formation after mild COVID-19. TCRdb re-called the 5' RACE reads with MiXCR, one entry per CDR3 protein. The sample shows more than 300,000 distinct CDR3 sequences, 20% to 25% of them seen only once. Material: PBMCs or a T cell subset sorted from them (not recorded which). The receptors stem from a man aged 18-30 years who had mild COVID-19 (a few samples of this study predate the infection). Cell type and time point are not known.

V and J are TRBV6-2 or TRBV6-3 and TRBJ1-4; D unclear. In germline, CDR1 is MNHEY, CDR2 SVGEGT. V shed 6 bases and J shed 0 bases, with 5 bases lying between them. The CDR3 consists of 13 residues. CDR3: CASRRATNEKLFF. CDR3 nucleotides: TGTGCCAGCAGACGGGCAACTAATGAAAAACTGTTTTTT.

V is TRBV6-1 and J is TRBJ1-1; D unclear. There are 15 residues in the CDR3. Germline-derived CDR1 and CDR2 are MNHNS and SASEGT. V was trimmed by 6 bases and J by 2 bases, leaving 16 bases between them. The chain's CDR3 is CASSSPDKGNTEAFF. The DNA of the CDR3 is TGTGCCAGCAGCTCACCGGATAAGGGAAACACTGAAGCTTTCTTT.